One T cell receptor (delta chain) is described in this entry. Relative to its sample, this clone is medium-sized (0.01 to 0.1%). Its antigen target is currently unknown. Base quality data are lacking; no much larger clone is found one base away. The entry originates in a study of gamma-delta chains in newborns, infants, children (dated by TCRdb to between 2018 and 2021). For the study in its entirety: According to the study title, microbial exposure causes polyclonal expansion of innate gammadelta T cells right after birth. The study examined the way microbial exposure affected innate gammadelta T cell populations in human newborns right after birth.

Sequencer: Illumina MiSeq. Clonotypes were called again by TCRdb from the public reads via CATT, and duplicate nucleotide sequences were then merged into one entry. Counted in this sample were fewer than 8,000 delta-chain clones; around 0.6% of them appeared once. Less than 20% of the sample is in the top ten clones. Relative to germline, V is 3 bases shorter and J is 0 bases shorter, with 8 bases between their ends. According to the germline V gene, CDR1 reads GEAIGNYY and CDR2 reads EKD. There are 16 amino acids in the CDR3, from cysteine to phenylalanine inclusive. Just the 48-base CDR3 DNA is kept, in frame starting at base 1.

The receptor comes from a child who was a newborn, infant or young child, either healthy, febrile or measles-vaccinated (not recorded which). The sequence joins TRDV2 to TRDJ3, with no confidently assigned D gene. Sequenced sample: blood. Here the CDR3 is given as CACDPVLSWDTRQMFF. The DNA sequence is TGTGCCTGTGACCCAGTACTCTCCTGGGACACCCGACAGATGTTTTTC.